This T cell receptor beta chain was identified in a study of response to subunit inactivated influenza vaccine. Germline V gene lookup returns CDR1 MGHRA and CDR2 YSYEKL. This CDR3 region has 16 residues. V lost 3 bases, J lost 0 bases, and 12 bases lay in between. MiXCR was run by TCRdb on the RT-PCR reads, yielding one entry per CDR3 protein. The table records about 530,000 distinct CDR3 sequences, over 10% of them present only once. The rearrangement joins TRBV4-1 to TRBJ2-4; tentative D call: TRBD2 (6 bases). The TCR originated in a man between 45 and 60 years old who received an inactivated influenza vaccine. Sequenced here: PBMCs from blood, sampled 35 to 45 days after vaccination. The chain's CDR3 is CASSQGLALAKNIQYF. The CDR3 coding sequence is TGCGCCAGCAGCCAGGGTCTAGCGTTAGCCAAAAACATTCAGTACTTC.